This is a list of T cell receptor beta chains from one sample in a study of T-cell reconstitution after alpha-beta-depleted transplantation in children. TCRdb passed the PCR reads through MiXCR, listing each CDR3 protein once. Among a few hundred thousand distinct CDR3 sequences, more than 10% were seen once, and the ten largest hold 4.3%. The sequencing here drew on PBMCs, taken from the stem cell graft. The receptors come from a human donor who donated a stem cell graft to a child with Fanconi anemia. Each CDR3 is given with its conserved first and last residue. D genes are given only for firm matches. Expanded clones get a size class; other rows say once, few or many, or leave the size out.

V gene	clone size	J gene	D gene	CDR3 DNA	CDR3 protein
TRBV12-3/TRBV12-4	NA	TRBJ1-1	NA	TGTGCCAGCTCCCGGACACAAATGAACACTGAAGCTTTCTTT	CASSRTQMNTEAFF
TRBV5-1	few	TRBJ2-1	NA	TGCGCCAGCAGCTTTTCACCGGTCGGCGAGCAGTTCTTC	CASSFSPVGEQFF
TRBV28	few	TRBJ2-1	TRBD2	TGTGCCAGCAGGGAGGAGCGGGGCTACAATGAGCAGTTCTTC	CASREERGYNEQFF
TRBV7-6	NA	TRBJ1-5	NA	TGTGCCAGCGCCCAACAGGCGGGGTTCGATCAGCCCCAGCATTTT	CASAQQAGFDQPQHF
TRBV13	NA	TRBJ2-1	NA	TGTGCCAGCAGCCATCGACAGGGAGGCAATGAGCAGTTCTTC	CASSHRQGGNEQFF
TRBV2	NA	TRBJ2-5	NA	TGTGCCAGCAGTGAAGCCGAAAGACGCAGATACCAAGAGACCCAGTACTTC	CASSEAERRRYQETQYF
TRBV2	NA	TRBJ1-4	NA	TGTGCCAGCAGTGAAGCTGGAGATGTAGAAAAACTGTTTTTT	CASSEAGDVEKLFF
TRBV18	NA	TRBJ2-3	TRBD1	TGTGCCAGCTCACGAACCGGGACAGTGGACACAGATACGCAGTATTTT	CASSRTGTVDTDTQYF
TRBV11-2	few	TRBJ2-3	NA	TGTGCCAGCAGCCCTCTAGGGGGGTGGAGAGGTACGCAGTATTTT	CASSPLGGWRGTQYF
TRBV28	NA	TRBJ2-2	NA	TGTGCCAGCAGTCCGAGATTGGGGGCAGGTCCAGGCGGGGAGCTGTTTTTT	CASSPRLGAGPGGELFF
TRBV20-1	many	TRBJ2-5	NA	TGCAGTGCTAGAGACCCCAACCGGGCTCAAGAGACCCAGTACTTC	CSARDPNRAQETQYF
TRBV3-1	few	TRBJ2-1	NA	TGTGCCAGCAGCCCATCGGGGAGAGGGGGGGACTACAATGAGCAGTTCTTC	CASSPSGRGGDYNEQFF
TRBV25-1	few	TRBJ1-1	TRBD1	TGTGCCAGCAGCGAGACAGGGGCGAGGACTGAAGCTTTCTTT	CASSETGARTEAFF
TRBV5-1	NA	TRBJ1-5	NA	TGCGCCAGCAGCTTGGCGGGGATTAGCAATCAGCCCCAGCATTTT	CASSLAGISNQPQHF
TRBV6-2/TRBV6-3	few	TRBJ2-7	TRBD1	TGTGCCAGCAGTTCCGCTGAGACAGGGTGGCCCTACGAGCAGTACTTC	CASSSAETGWPYEQYF
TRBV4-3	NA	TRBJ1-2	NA	TGCGCCAGCAGCCAAGATTGGGCGACAAGAGATGGCTACACCTTC	CASSQDWATRDGYTF
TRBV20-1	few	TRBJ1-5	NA	TGCAGTGCTAGTGACCGGGGTGGTCAGCCCCAGCATTTT	CSASDRGGQPQHF
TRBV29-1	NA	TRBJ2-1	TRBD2	TGCAGCGTTTCCCTAGCGGGGGGCTCCCGCGGGAATGAGCAGTTCTTC	CSVSLAGGSRGNEQFF
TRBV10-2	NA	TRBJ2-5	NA	TGCGCCAGCTCCGGGAACCAAGAGACCCAGTACTTC	CASSGNQETQYF
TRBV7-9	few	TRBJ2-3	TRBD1	TGTGCCAGCAGCGGTAGACAGGGGGCGACGCAGTATTTT	CASSGRQGATQYF
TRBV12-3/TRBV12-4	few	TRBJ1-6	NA	TGTGCCAGCAGCCTAGGGGGGGGTGGATCACCCCTCCACTTT	CASSLGGGGSPLHF
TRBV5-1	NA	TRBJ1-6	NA	TGCGCCAGCAGCTTGGATCAGGGTAGGACACCCCTCCACTTT	CASSLDQGRTPLHF